This TCR beta chain was obtained from a study of post-analysis software for immune sequencing data. Study findings and constraints: Comparison of patients with controls showed roughly five TRBV segments more frequent in patients, TRBV5-6, TRBV5-1 and TRBV20-1 among them.

Unique molecular identifiers tagged the TCR beta cDNA libraries. Each CDR3 protein is one row after TCRdb ran MiXCR on the PCR reads. The sample yields hundreds of thousands of distinct CDR3 sequences, under 55% seen once. Germline V CDR1 and CDR2: MGHDK, SYGVNS. Trimming pared 6 bases from V and 9 bases from J, leaving 15 bases between. This CDR3 contains 14 residues. As regards this clonotype: Its specificity is unknown.

The sequenced material came from blood. The chain recombines TRBV25-1 with TRBJ1-6, with a possible D match to TRBD1 (5 bases). The receptor was derived from a girl under 18 with multiple sclerosis. The CDR3 loop is CASRSRTSVSPLHF. For the CDR3, the DNA is TGTGCCAGCAGATCGAGGACATCGGTTTCACCCCTCCACTTT.